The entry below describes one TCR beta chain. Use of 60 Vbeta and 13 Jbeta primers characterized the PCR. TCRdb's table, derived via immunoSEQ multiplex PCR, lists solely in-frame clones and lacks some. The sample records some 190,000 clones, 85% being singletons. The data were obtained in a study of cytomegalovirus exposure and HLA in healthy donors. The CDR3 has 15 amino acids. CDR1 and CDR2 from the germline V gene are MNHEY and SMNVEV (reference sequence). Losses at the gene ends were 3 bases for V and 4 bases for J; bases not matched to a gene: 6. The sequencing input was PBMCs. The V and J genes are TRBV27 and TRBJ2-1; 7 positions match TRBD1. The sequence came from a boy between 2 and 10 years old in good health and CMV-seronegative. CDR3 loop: CASSFPGQRYNEQFF. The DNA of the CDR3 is TGTGCCAGCAGTTTTCCGGGACAGAGATACAATGAGCAGTTCTTC.